These 26 T cell receptor beta chains came from one sample sequenced in a study of blood T cell repertoires in COVID-19. Produced via immunoSEQ multiplex PCR; TCRdb's table is partial and in-frame only. The sample lists some 100,000 clones, about 86% occurring once. The specimen sequenced was PBMCs or T cells enriched from blood (not recorded which). The source is a woman in her forties or fifties who had recovered from COVID-19.

The chain employs TRBV20-1 and TRBJ2-1, with 7 bases that match TRBD1. The CDR3 is made up of 12 amino acids. The junction had 7 bases not matched to a gene; V was cut back by 3 bases and J by 11 bases. Germline CDR1 is DFQATT and CDR2 is SNEGSKA (reference sequence). CDR3 DNA sequence: TGCAGTGCTAGTGACAGGGTTCGGCAGCAGTTCTTC. This encodes CSASDRVRQQFF.

The chain recombines TRBV19 with TRBJ1-1; a possible D gene is TRBD1 (5 bases). Trimming removed 6 bases at V and 0 bases at J, with 8 bases between. Germline lookup yields CDR1 LNHDA and CDR2 SQIVND (reference sequence). The CDR3 covers 13 residues. CDR3 loop: CASSPTVNTEAFF. CDR3 DNA: TGTGCCAGTAGCCCGACAGTGAACACTGAAGCTTTCTTT.

This clone was observed once. This chain links TRBV11-2 with TRBJ2-7; 10 nucleotides align to TRBD2. Germline CDR1 and CDR2: SGHAT and FQNNGV. V lost 3 bases, J lost 3 bases, and 5 bases stayed unmatched. This CDR3 is 15 amino acids long. This CDR3 is CASSFGSGRFYEQYF. CDR3 nucleotide sequence: TGTGCCAGCAGCTTCGGTAGCGGGAGGTTCTACGAGCAGTACTTC.

Only one count was recorded for this clone. The V and J genes are TRBV3-1 (or the pseudogene TRBV3-2) and TRBJ1-1; the D gene is possibly TRBD1 (6 bases). This CDR3 comprises 15 residues. Germline values: CDR1 LGHDT, CDR2 YNNKEL (reference sequence). The V end was cut by 0 bases, the J end by 4 bases, with 12 bases between. The CDR3 bases are TGTGCCAGCAGCCAAGACCGTGGGGGGGCCACTGAAGCTTTCTTT. Its protein product is CASSQDRGGATEAFF.

V is TRBV30 and J is TRBJ2-2; 8 nucleotides match TRBD1. CDR1 is GTSNPN, CDR2 SVGIG, per germline (reference sequence). This CDR3 comprises 13 residues. V was pared by 7 bases and J by 1 base, with 2 bases of the junction left unmatched. CDR3 sequence reads: CAYGQGNTGELFF. In DNA, the CDR3 is TGTGCCTACGGACAGGGGAACACCGGGGAGCTGTTTTTT.

This CDR3 is CASSPAGGFYEQYF. DNA of the CDR3: TGTGCCAGTTCGCCGGCAGGGGGCTTCTACGAGCAGTACTTC. The chain has TRBV19 and TRBJ2-7, with 8 bases matching TRBD1. V trimming: 8 bases; J trimming: 3 bases; junction bases outside the gene matches: 9. Germline CDR1 reads LNHDA; CDR2 reads SQIVND (reference sequence). CDR3 size: 14 residues.

The chain couples TRBV12-5 to TRBJ2-1; possible D gene TRBD2, 5 bases. CDR3 size: 16 residues. The germline V and J ends were trimmed by 0 bases and 0 bases, with 9 bases remaining between them. Germline values: CDR1 LGHNT, CDR2 FRNRAP. In DNA form, the CDR3 reads TGTGCTAGTGGTTTGGTACTAGGGCACTCCTACAATGAGCAGTTCTTC. Its translation: CASGLVLGHSYNEQFF.

The chain uses TRBV6-5 and TRBJ2-1, with 7 bases lining up with TRBD1. Germline V gene lookup returns CDR1 MNHEY and CDR2 SVGAGI. Losses at the gene ends were 0 bases for V and 7 bases for J; bases not matched to a gene: 9. The CDR3 sequence is 16 residues long. This chain's CDR3 is CASSYSGAGGENEQFF. For the CDR3, the DNA is TGTGCCAGCAGTTACTCAGGTGCAGGGGGAGAGAATGAGCAGTTCTTC.

The chain recombines TRBV28 with TRBJ2-7, with 9 positions matching TRBD2. This CDR3 has 11 amino acids. Germline V gives CDR1 MDHEN, CDR2 SYDVKM. DNA for the CDR3: TGTGCGATAGCGGGGGCCTACGAGCAGTACTTC. Its protein product is CAIAGAYEQYF. Full variable domain (rest looked up from reference TRBV28 and TRBJ2-7): DVKVTQSSRYLVKRTGEKVFLECVQDMDHENMFWYRQDPGLGLRLIYFSYDVKMKEKGDIPEGYSVSREKKERFSLILESASTNQTSMYLCAIAGAYEQYFGPGTRLTVT.

The rearrangement links TRBV2 to TRBJ1-5; tentatively, D is TRBD1 (5 bases). The CDR3 covers 15 residues. The V end was cut by 3 bases, the J end by 4 bases, with 13 bases between. From germline, CDR1 is SNHLY and CDR2 FYNNEI. CDR3 bases: TGTGCCAGCAGTGATTGGGGGGAAAGGAATCAGCCCCAGCATTTT. Translation: CASSDWGERNQPQHF.

J is TRBJ1-1 and V is TRBV6-5; unclear D gene. CDR1 and CDR2 (germline): MNHEY, SVGAGI. This CDR3 is built from 15 residues. Trimming pared 3 bases from V and 4 bases from J, leaving 15 bases between. CDR3 nucleotide sequence: TGTGCCAGCAGTTATAACGGGGTTCAGAGCACTGAAGCTTTCTTT. This translates into CASSYNGVQSTEAFF.

The table lists this clone with many counts. The chain joins TRBV28 to TRBJ1-1; D not resolved. Trimming took 7 bases from V and 2 from J, leaving 14 bases between them. This CDR3 comprises 14 residues. CDR1 is MDHEN and CDR2 is SYDVKM in the germline V gene. CDR3 sequence: CASKYEIRNTEAFF. In DNA form, the CDR3 reads TGTGCCAGCAAGTATGAAATCAGAAACACTGAAGCTTTCTTT.

The J gene is TRBJ2-6, the V gene TRBV27; no definite D call. Germline values: CDR1 MNHEY, CDR2 SMNVEV (reference sequence). Trimming took off 5 bases at V and 2 bases at J, with 10 bases between the two ends. The CDR3 runs to 15 residues. DNA of the CDR3: TGTGCCAGCAGTAATCGAGATGCTGGGGCCAACGTCCTGACTTTC. Translating gives CASSNRDAGANVLTF. The whole variable domain, remainder taken from reference TRBV27 and TRBJ2-6, is EAQVTQNPRYLITVTGKKLTVTCSQNMNHEYMSWYRQDPGLGLRQIYYSMNVEVTDKGDVPEGYKVSRKEKRNFPLILESPSPNQTSLYFCASSNRDAGANVLTFGAGSRLTVL.

The chain joins TRBV5-1 to TRBJ1-5, with a weak D call TRBD1 (5 bases). CDR3 length: 14 residues. Per the germline V gene, CDR1 is SGHRS and CDR2 is YFSETQ. V lost 4 bases and J lost 7, with 15 bases in between. CDR3: CASSGGGDGQPQHF. The DNA for the CDR3 is TGCGCCAGCAGCGGTGGCGGGGACGGGCAGCCCCAGCATTTT.

The chain has TRBV28 and TRBJ2-7, with a tentative D call TRBD1 (6 bases). Trimming cost V 8 bases and J 9 bases, with 20 bases left between them. There are 13 residues in the CDR3. Germline CDR1 MDHEN, CDR2 SYDVKM. CDR3 in DNA: TGTGCCAGCGGGCCCCGGACAGTCTCCGTGCAGTACTTC. This encodes CASGPRTVSVQYF.

This chain links TRBV6-5 with TRBJ1-5; TRBD1 agrees at 7 bases. Germline V CDR1 and CDR2: MNHEY, SVGAGI. V shed 5 bases and J 7 bases; nucleotides not matched to a gene: 5. CDR3 length: 13 residues. CDR3 sequence (DNA): TGTGCCAGCAGTACAGGGGCCCACCAGCCCCAGCATTTT. As protein: CASSTGAHQPQHF.

This CDR3 is CASSQLAAGELFF. CDR3 coding DNA: TGTGCCAGCAGCCAACTAGCTGCCGGGGAGCTGTTTTTT. The V call is TRBV14, the J call TRBJ2-2; D might be TRBD2 (5 bases). The germline CDR1 and CDR2 sequences are SGHDN and FVKESK. The CDR3 length is 13 residues. V lost 2 bases to trimming and J lost 6 bases, with 7 bases between them.

The V and J genes are TRBV11-2 and TRBJ1-1, with D hard to call. CDR1 and CDR2 from the germline V gene are SGHAT and FQNNGV. The CDR3 has 13 amino acids. Trimming left V 2 bases short and J 5 bases short, with 9 bases between. The CDR3 bases are TGTGCCAGCAGCTTATCCTCGTCGACTGAAGCTTTCTTT. Translation gives CASSLSSSTEAFF.

The chain combines TRBV30 with TRBJ2-5; D is possibly TRBD2 (5 bases). There are 14 residues in the CDR3. Per the germline V gene, CDR1 is GTSNPN and CDR2 is SVGIG (reference sequence). V lost 2 bases and J 0 bases, leaving 10 bases between the germline ends. In DNA form, the CDR3 reads TGTGCCTGGAGTCCGGCTAGCAACCAAGAGACCCAGTACTTC. Encoded protein: CAWSPASNQETQYF.

The chain carries TRBV27 and TRBJ2-3; 12 bases match TRBD1. Germline V gene sequence: CDR1 MNHEY, CDR2 SMNVEV (reference sequence). J was trimmed by 6 bases and V by 4 bases; bases with no gene match: 5. The CDR3 has 15 amino acids. The CDR3 loop is CASSSGQGAVDTQYF. The DNA for the CDR3 is TGTGCCAGCAGTTCGGGACAGGGGGCAGTGGATACGCAGTATTTT.

This chain connects TRBV18 to TRBJ1-6, with a weak D call TRBD1 (6 bases). Germline CDR1 KGHSH, CDR2 LQKENI. Trimming cost V 1 base and J 14 bases, with 18 bases left between them. The CDR3 is 15 residues long. The CDR3 region has the DNA TGTGCCAGCTCACCACTTATAGGACAGTCTGGGGCCCTCCACTTT. Encoded protein: CASSPLIGQSGALHF. Using reference TRBV18 and TRBJ1-6 for the parts outside the CDR3, the full variable domain is NAGVMQNPRHLVRRRGQEARLRCSPMKGHSHVYWYRQLPEEGLKFMVYLQKENIIDESGMPKERFSAEFPKEGPSILRIQQVVRGDSAAYFCASSPLIGQSGALHFGNGTRLTVT.

V gene TRBV9 combines with J gene TRBJ2-1, with D possibly matching TRBD2 (6 bases). Germline V gives CDR1 SGDLS, CDR2 YYNGEE. V dropped 0 bases and J dropped 1 base, with 26 bases sitting between them. The CDR3 contains 21 residues. The CDR3 region has the DNA TGTGCCAGCAGCGTAGATGTTAGCGGAGGGGTCTACTTCGGATCCTACAATGAGCAGTTCTTC. Encoded protein: CASSVDVSGGVYFGSYNEQFF.

V is TRBV12-3 or TRBV12-4 and J is TRBJ1-3; 7 positions match TRBD1. Losses at the gene ends were 6 bases for V and 8 bases for J; bases not matched to a gene: 7. CDR3 size: 13 residues. CDR3 amino acids: CASRQGGADTIYF. The CDR3 DNA reads as TGTGCCAGCAGGCAAGGGGGCGCGGACACCATATATTTT.

The rearrangement joins TRBV19 to TRBJ1-3; 10 bases match TRBD1. The CDR3 runs to 14 residues. V lost 6 bases, J lost 8 bases, and 7 bases stayed unmatched. Germline loops: CDR1 LNHDA, CDR2 SQIVND (reference sequence). The CDR3 protein is CASSLGQGRDTIYF. CDR3 nucleotide sequence: TGTGCCAGTAGCCTGGGACAGGGGAGGGACACCATATATTTT.

The CDR3: CASSWMGGLSEKLFF. In DNA form, the CDR3 reads TGTGCCAGCAGCTGGATGGGTGGACTCAGTGAAAAACTGTTTTTT. This chain connects TRBV5-8 to TRBJ1-4, with no clear D. The length of the CDR3 is 15 residues. Trimming pared 3 bases from V and 7 bases from J, leaving 16 bases between. CDR1 SGHTS and CDR2 YDEGEE come from the germline V gene.

This chain joins TRBV27 and TRBJ2-2, with 7 bases matching TRBD2. The germline gives CDR1 MNHEY, CDR2 SMNVEV (reference sequence). The CDR3 is made up of 15 amino acids. With V trimmed by 2 bases and J by 4 bases, 4 bases remained unmatched. CDR3 loop: CASSLQSGITGELFF. The CDR3 nucleotides read TGTGCCAGCAGTTTACAGAGCGGGATCACCGGGGAGCTGTTTTTT.